What follows are 3 T cell receptor beta chains derived from one specimen sequenced in a study of T cell responses to AZD1222 COVID-19 vaccine. Assay used: immunoSEQ multiplex PCR; TCRdb lists only in-frame clones, some missing. The profile covers about 140,000 clones, with approximately 90% appearing a single time and more than 3% taken by the ten largest. The starting material was peripheral blood, obtained 28 days after the second AZD1222 dose. All receptors derive from an adult who received the AZD1222 COVID-19 vaccine.

The chain uses TRBV2 and TRBJ1-5; D is unresolved. Trimming pared 7 bases from V and 4 bases from J, leaving 8 bases between. Germline V gene sequence: CDR1 SNHLY, CDR2 FYNNEI. The CDR3 has 12 amino acids. The CDR3 nucleotides read TGTGCCAGCAACAGTGGTAATCAGCCCCAGCATTTT. It codes for CASNSGNQPQHF.

This clone turned up a few times. V is TRBV28 and J is TRBJ1-5, with TRBD1 matching 8 bases. Germline V gene data show CDR1 as MDHEN and CDR2 as SYDVKM. Germline trimming cut 5 bases from V and 7 bases from J; bases unmatched to any gene: 7. The CDR3 runs 14 residues. As DNA, the CDR3 is TGTGCCAGCAGTATCATAAGACAGGGGCAGCCCCAGCATTTT. Translating it yields CASSIIRQGQPQHF.

V gene TRBV7-8 combines with J gene TRBJ1-3; D remains unclear. V was trimmed by 5 bases and J by 6 bases, leaving 11 bases between them. From germline, CDR1 is SGHVS and CDR2 FQNEAQ. This CDR3 is 13 amino acids long. The CDR3 sequence: CASSLDQENTIYF. The CDR3 coding sequence is TGTGCCAGCAGCCTAGATCAGGAAAACACCATATATTTT.